The T cell receptor beta chain under discussion was sequenced for a study of blood T cell repertoires in COVID-19. Background on the study: Sample material is recorded as cDNA or gDNA derived from T cells, B-cell-depleted T cells, or PBMCs.

The CDR3 contains 15 residues. Germline values: CDR1 SGHNT, CDR2 YYREEE (reference sequence). The V end was cut by 0 bases, the J end by 4 bases, with 13 bases between. In the original analysis: Amplification of reference gene primers was used by the study to estimate nucleated cell counts. The method was immunoSEQ multiplex PCR; TCRdb's version includes in-frame clones alone and lacks a portion of them. V, J and clone size were drawn from that table, and D and trimming were deduced from the DNA. The sample shows around 450,000 clones, roughly 87% of them seen only once. Recruitment covered about 25 US areas and drew participants whose ages spanned roughly 18 to 100 years. Participants reported their clinical history, and cohort assignment relied on those reports.

Source material: PBMCs or T cells enriched from blood (not recorded which). The sequence was obtained from a man aged 18 to 35 who had recovered from COVID-19. V usage is TRBV5-4 and J usage is TRBJ1-2; weak D call: TRBD1 (5 bases). The CDR3 region is CASSLEYFGGYGYTF. CDR3 DNA: TGTGCCAGCAGCTTGGAGTATTTCGGGGGCTATGGCTACACCTTC.